This entry concerns a single T cell receptor beta chain. This clonotype was found a few times. Its antigen remains undetermined. One base away there is no much larger clone; base qualities are not given. The data derive from a study of T-cell memory formation after mild COVID-19 (dated by TCRdb to the early 2020s). At the level of the whole study: Most TCR sequence clusters were specific to one of the two donors. T-cell clones expanding and contracting after mild COVID-19 in two donors were tracked by longitudinal TCRalpha and TCRbeta repertoire sequencing. Two young, previously healthy adult volunteers, one female and one male, were included in the cohort.

Ficoll-Paque density gradient centrifugation was the method used to isolate PBMCs. Overall study outcomes, separate from this receptor: Contracting CD4+ clones were located mainly in the CM and EM memory subsets, whereas CD8+ clones were found to be enriched in EMRA. The detection of some responding clones in pre-infection memory suggests that pre-existing cross-reactive memory T cells joined the SARS-CoV-2 response. The study covered only a couple of mild cases, and larger cohorts including severe cases with pre-infection samples were considered necessary. Clones contracting from day 15 to 85 had balanced CD4/CD8 phenotypes, while a second wave expanding from day 15 to 37 was biased towards CD4+. The second-wave clones that peaked on day 37 were not confirmed to be SARS-CoV-2 specific.

Sequenced on an Illumina NovaSeq 6000. TCRalpha and TCRbeta cDNA libraries were built by 5'RACE with constant-segment primers, adding sample barcodes and unique molecular identifiers. RNA was extracted from every sample with Trizol reagent. Libraries were amplified in two PCR steps, with a second sample barcode and Illumina TruSeq adapters added in the second step. The libraries were sequenced on an Illumina NovaSeq using 2 x 150 bp paired-end reads. Per the source publication's procedure: With migec v1.2.7, reads were demultiplexed and then collapsed into UMI-guided consensus sequences. Using mixcr v2.1.11, the UMI consensuses were aligned to TRA and TRB V and J templates and assembled into clonotypes. A clonotype was counted as expanded or contracted only if both edgeR and NoisET called the change significant, with noise models trained on biological replicates. For edgeR calls, a false discovery rate-adjusted p below 0.01 and a log2 fold-change threshold of 1 were applied. As an exploratory analysis of dynamics, max-normalized trajectories of the 1000 most abundant clonotypes were examined with PCA combined with hierarchical clustering. Separately sequenced CD4+ and CD8+ repertoires were used to assign a CD4 or CD8 phenotype to each responding clone. Using fastp trimming at Q25 and MiXCR clonotype assembly, TCRdb reanalyzed the public sequencing data and kept in-frame beta chains. CDR3 protein duplicates are merged, each entry listing the most common genes and DNA. In this record, the V and J calls reflect TCRdb's handling and not the investigators' own analysis. The sample has about 300,000 distinct CDR3 sequences on record, 19% of them singletons. Together, the top ten hold roughly 20% of the sample.

The material sequenced was PBMCs or a T cell subset sorted from them (not recorded which). The sequence derives from a man in his late teens or twenties who had mild COVID-19 (a few samples of this study predate the infection). The sample titles of this study are shuffled in the database, so cell type and time point are left out; the donor was told from shared clones.

The CDR3 reads as follows: CASSQEAKDSPLHF. The base sequence is TGCGCCAGCAGCCAAGAAGCTAAGGATTCACCCCTCCACTTT. Here the chain combines TRBV4-3 and TRBJ1-6; the D gene identity is not certain. Spanning cysteine to phenylalanine, the CDR3 consists of 14 amino acids. Only the CDR3 part of the read is kept: 42 bases, read in frame from the first base. At the junction V is shortened by 0 bases and J by 8 bases, with 8 bases in between. The germline V gene provides CDR1 LGHNA and CDR2 YSLEER.